Described below is a single T cell receptor beta chain sequence and its context. The V gene's germline CDR1 is LNHDA and CDR2 SQIVND (reference sequence). The CDR3 is 21 amino acids. V lost 0 bases and J lost 0, with 23 bases in between. A lack of ophthalmopathy progression within 18 months defined stable Graves' hyperthyroidism. Using RNA transcripts as the source, TCR beta CDR3 regions were amplified. During a first-round RT-PCR of the TCR CDR3, the HTBI primer set was used. TCRdb re-called the multiplex PCR reads with MiXCR, one entry per CDR3 protein. The sample shows 300,000 to 400,000 distinct CDR3 sequences, about 13% of them seen only once. The data were obtained in a study of T cells in Graves' hyperthyroidism and ophthalmopathy. Study as a whole: Pretreatment peripheral blood was obtained at initial diagnosis.

The sample comprised blood. This TCR came from a young woman with Graves' hyperthyroidism. The chain uses TRBV19 and TRBJ2-2; possible D gene TRBD1, 6 bases. In DNA, the CDR3 is TGTGCCAGTAGTATAGAGCAGGGGCACCAACCTTATATCGCGAACACCGGGGAGCTGTTTTTT. This encodes CASSIEQGHQPYIANTGELFF. Supplemented by reference TRBV19 and TRBJ2-2, the full variable domain reads DGGITQSPKYLFRKEGQNVTLSCEQNLNHDAMYWYRQDPGQGLRLIYYSQIVNDFQKGDIAEGYSVSREKKESFPLTVTSAQKNPTAFYLCASSIEQGHQPYIANTGELFFGEGSRLTVL.